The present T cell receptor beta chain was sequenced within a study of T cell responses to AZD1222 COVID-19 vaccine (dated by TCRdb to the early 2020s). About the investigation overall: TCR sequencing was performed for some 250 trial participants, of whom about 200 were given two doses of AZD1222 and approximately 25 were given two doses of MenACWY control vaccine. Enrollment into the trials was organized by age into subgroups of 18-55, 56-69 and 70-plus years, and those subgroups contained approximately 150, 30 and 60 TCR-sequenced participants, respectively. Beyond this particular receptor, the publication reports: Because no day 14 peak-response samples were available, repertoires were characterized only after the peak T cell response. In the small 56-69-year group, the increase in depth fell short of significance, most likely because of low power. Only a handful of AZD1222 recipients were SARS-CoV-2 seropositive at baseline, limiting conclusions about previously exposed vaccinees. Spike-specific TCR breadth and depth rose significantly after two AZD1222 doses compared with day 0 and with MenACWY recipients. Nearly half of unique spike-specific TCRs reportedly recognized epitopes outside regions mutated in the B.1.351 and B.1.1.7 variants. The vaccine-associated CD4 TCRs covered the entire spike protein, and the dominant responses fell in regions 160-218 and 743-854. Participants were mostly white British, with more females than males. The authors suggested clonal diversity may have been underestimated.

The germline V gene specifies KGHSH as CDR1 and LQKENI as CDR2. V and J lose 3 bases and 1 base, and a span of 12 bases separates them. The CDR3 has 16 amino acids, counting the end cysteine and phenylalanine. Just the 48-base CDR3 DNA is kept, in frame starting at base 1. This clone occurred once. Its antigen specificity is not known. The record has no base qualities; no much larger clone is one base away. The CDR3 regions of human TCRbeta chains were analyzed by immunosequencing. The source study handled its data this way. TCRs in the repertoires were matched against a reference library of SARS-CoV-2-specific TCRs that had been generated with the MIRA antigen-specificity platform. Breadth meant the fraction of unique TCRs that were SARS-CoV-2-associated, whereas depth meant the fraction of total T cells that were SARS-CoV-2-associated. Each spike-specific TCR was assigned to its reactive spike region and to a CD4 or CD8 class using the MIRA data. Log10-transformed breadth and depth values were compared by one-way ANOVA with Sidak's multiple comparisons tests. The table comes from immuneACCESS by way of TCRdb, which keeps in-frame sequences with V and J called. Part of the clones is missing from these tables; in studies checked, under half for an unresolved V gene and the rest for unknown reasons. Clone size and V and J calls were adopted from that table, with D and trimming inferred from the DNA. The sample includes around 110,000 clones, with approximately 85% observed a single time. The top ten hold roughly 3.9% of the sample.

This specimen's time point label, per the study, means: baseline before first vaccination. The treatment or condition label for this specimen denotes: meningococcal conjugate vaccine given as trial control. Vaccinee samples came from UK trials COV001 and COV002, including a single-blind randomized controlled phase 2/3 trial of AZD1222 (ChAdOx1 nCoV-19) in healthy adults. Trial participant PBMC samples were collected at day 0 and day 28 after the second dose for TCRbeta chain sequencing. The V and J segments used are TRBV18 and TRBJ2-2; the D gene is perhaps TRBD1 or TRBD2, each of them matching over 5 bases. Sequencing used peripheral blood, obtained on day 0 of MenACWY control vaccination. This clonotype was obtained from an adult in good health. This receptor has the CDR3 CASSPGVVQNTGELFF. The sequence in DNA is TGTGCCAGCTCACCGGGGGTGGTACAGAACACCGGGGAGCTGTTTTTT.